This T cell receptor (beta chain) was recorded in a study of blood T cell repertoires in COVID-19. Here immunoSEQ multiplex PCR was the method, and the copy in TCRdb shows in-frame clones only, minus some. Here the sample spans 48,000 or so clones, around 85% being singletons. CDR1 MNHEY and CDR2 SVGAGI come from the germline V gene. The CDR3 is made up of 14 amino acids. The V and J ends lost 2 bases and 4 bases respectively, with 11 bases between them. The chain has TRBV6-5 and TRBJ2-5; TRBD1 is a possible D gene (6 bases). This TCR came from a woman in her sixties with acute or convalescent COVID-19. Sequenced input: peripheral blood. The CDR3 nucleotides read TGTGCCAGCAGTTACGTACAGGGAAGAGAGACCCAGTACTTC. It encodes CASSYVQGRETQYF.